This TCR beta chain was obtained from a study of lymphopenia after photon versus proton radiotherapy. About this clone: Its antigen is currently unknown.

TCRdb's table, derived via immunoSEQ multiplex PCR, lists solely in-frame clones and lacks some. The repertoire holds about 160,000 clones, around nine tenths seen once, with around 4.5% in the top ten. The germline V gene encodes CDR1 SGHDT and CDR2 YYEEEE. The CDR3 has 16 residues. Trimming at V came to 3 bases and at J to 5 bases, leaving 7 bases not matched to a gene. The study, taken as a whole, reports: Under photons, naive T cells and diversity fell while effector/memory populations rose. Oligoclonal CD8+ Temra expansion after nadir drove photon patients' diversity drop.

The TCR comes from a middle-aged man with gastric cancer. This material consisted of peripheral blood, taken from a patient treated with photon-based radiotherapy. The chain links TRBV5-6 to TRBJ2-2; 10 bases are a match to TRBD2. For the CDR3, the DNA is TGTGCCAGCAGCTCCCTAGCGGGAGTGAGGACCGGGGAGCTGTTTTTT. Residues: CASSSLAGVRTGELFF. The full variable domain, its missing parts supplied by reference TRBV5-6 and TRBJ2-2, is DAGVTQSPTHLIKTRGQQVTLRCSPKSGHDTVSWYQQALGQGPQFIFQYYEEEERQRGNFPDRFSGHQFPNYSSELNVNALLLGDSALYLCASSSLAGVRTGELFFGEGSRLTVL.